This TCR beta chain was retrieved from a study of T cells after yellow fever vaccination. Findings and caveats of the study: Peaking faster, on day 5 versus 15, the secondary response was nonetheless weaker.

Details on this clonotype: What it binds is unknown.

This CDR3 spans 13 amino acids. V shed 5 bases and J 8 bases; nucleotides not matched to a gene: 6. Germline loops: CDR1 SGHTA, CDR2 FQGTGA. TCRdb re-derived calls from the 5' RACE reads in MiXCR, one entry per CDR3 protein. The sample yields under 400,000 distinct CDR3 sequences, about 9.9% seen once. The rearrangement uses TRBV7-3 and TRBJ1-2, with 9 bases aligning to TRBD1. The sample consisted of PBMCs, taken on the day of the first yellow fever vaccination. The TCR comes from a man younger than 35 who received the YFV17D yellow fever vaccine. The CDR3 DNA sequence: TGTGCCAGCAGCCCCGGGACAGGGCGAGGCTACACCTTC. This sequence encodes CASSPGTGRGYTF. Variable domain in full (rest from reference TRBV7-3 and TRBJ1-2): GAGVSQTPSNKVTEKGKYVELRCDPISGHTALYWYRQSLGQGPEFLIYFQGTGAADDSGLPNDRFFAVRPEGSVSTLKIQRTERGDSAVYLCASSPGTGRGYTFGSGTRLTVV.